A single T cell receptor (beta chain) is shown here with its context. The source of the sample is a study of control samples from healthy donors and cancer patients. The method was immunoSEQ multiplex PCR; TCRdb's version includes in-frame clones alone and lacks a portion of them. Of 50,000 or so clones in the sample, 85% to 95% were seen once. J was trimmed by 8 bases and V by 4 bases; bases with no gene match: 12. Germline V gene data show CDR1 as SGDLS and CDR2 as YYNGEE. The CDR3 length is 17 residues. This chain connects TRBV9 to TRBJ2-1; TRBD2 matches 13 bases. This receptor was identified in a woman in her fifties or sixties with head and neck cancer. The sequencing sample was made of PBMCs. CDR3 sequence: CASSPGTSGNIRDEQFF. The CDR3 DNA reads as TGTGCCAGCAGCCCCGGGACTAGCGGGAACATCAGGGATGAGCAGTTCTTC.